This T cell receptor beta chain was found in a study of fetal regulatory T cell absence and autoimmunity. Germline CDR1 MNHEY, CDR2 SMNVEV (reference sequence). The CDR3 extends over 11 amino acids. The ends were cut back, 6 bases at V and 9 bases at J, with 12 bases in the middle. Study-wide findings and caveats: TRB gene family usage was broadly similar in cord blood and pancreas. The oligoclonal enrichment was interpreted as supporting antigen-driven pancreatic autoimmunity before birth in IPEX syndrome.

For this clone: Its antigen is not identified.

TCRdb's copy holds only in-frame clones and misses some; the assay was immunoSEQ multiplex PCR. The sample lists some 50,000 clones, around 85% seen once, with approximately 0.45% in the top ten. Sample: cord blood. V is TRBV27 and J is TRBJ2-7, with D hard to call. The receptor comes from a newborn boy with IPEX syndrome. CDR3 in DNA: TGTGCCAGCAGCGCCACTCGGGCGCAGTACTTC. Amino acids: CASSATRAQYF.